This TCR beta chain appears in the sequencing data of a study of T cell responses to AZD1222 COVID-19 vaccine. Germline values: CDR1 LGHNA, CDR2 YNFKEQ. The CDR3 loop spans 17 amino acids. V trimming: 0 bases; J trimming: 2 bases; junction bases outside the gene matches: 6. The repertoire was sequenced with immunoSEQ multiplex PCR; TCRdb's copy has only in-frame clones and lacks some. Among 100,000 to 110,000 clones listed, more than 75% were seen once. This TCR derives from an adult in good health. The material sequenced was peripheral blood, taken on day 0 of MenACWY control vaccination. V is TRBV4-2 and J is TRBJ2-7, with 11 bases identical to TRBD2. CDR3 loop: CASSQDALAGAAYEQYF. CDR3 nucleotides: TGTGCCAGCAGCCAAGATGCACTAGCGGGGGCCGCCTACGAGCAGTACTTC.